These 32 T cell receptor beta chains originate from one sample sequenced in a study of sequential checkpoint blockade in melanoma. Data came from immunoSEQ multiplex PCR; TCRdb stores just in-frame clones and leaves some out. The sample consists of tens of thousands of clones, under 35% of them appearing once. Treatment specified: randomized to nivolumab then ipilimumab (arm A) or the reverse (arm B). Here the sequenced sample was tumor tissue (inferred from file names), taken from a patient given nivolumab and ipilimumab in sequence. These receptors were collected from a human donor with melanoma.

The chain employs TRBV28 and TRBJ1-5, with a possible D match to TRBD1 (5 bases). V lost 6 bases and J 3 bases, leaving 15 bases between the germline ends. The CDR3 has 15 amino acids. In germline, CDR1 is MDHEN, CDR2 SYDVKM. The CDR3, as DNA: TGTGCCAGCAGCCACAACAGGTTGGTCAATCAGCCCCAGCATTTT. The encoded protein is CASSHNRLVNQPQHF.

The sample holds a few counts of this clone. This sequence joins TRBV19 and TRBJ1-1; 10 nucleotides line up with TRBD1. The CDR3 is 15 residues long. Germline assignment: CDR1 LNHDA and CDR2 SQIVND (reference sequence). Trimming at V came to 5 bases and at J to 3 bases, leaving 6 bases not matched to a gene. CDR3 DNA sequence: TGTGCCAGTAGTTTCCAGACAGGGGGCTACACTGAAGCTTTCTTT. Protein product: CASSFQTGGYTEAFF.

The J gene is TRBJ2-7, the V gene TRBV28; TRBD1 aligns across 10 bases. Trimming cost V 5 bases and J 1 base; bases outside gene matches: 11. The CDR3 consists of 17 residues. CDR1 and CDR2 (germline): MDHEN, SYDVKM. This CDR3 is CASSTLMDRGASYEQYF. The CDR3 DNA sequence: TGTGCCAGCAGTACTCTCATGGACAGGGGGGCATCCTACGAGCAGTACTTC. The complete variable domain, with remaining parts taken from reference TRBV28 and TRBJ2-7, reads DVKVTQSSRYLVKRTGEKVFLECVQDMDHENMFWYRQDPGLGLRLIYFSYDVKMKEKGDIPEGYSVSREKKERFSLILESASTNQTSMYLCASSTLMDRGASYEQYFGPGTRLTVT.

The rearrangement uses TRBV23-1 and TRBJ2-5, with D perhaps matching TRBD2 (6 bases). TRBV23-1 is sorted into the ORF group, with uncertain function. The V and J ends lost 6 bases and 5 bases respectively, with 13 bases between them. This CDR3 region has 13 residues. DNA of the CDR3: TGCGCCAGCAGCGTCGGGGGACGGGAGACCCAGTACTTC. This codes for CASSVGGRETQYF.

The CDR3 sequence is CASSQTQVFTDTQYF. The CDR3 DNA follows: TGCGCCAGCAGTCAAACACAGGTCTTCACAGATACGCAGTATTTT. The chain carries TRBV23-1 and TRBJ2-3, with a weak D call TRBD1 (5 bases). TRBV23-1 is treated as an ORF (open reading frame) with a function not yet certain. The CDR3 loop spans 15 amino acids. V was clipped by 2 bases and J by 2 bases, with 11 bases between them.

The chain is built from TRBV18 and TRBJ2-1, with 7 nucleotides matching TRBD2. The CDR3 is 17 amino acids. Trimming took 3 bases from V and 7 from J; bases not matched to a gene: 15. Germline V gene lookup returns CDR1 KGHSH and CDR2 LQKENI. CDR3 sequence reads: CASSPPGIREDQNEQFF. The CDR3 nucleotides are TGTGCCAGCTCACCCCCGGGCATACGGGAGGACCAGAATGAGCAGTTCTTC.

A few counts support this clone. CDR3 DNA sequence: TGTGCCAGTGATTTTACTGCAGGAATGAAAGAGGGCCCCTACGAGCAGTACTTC. This translates into CASDFTAGMKEGPYEQYF. The V gene is TRBV6-8, the J gene TRBJ2-7, with a weak D call TRBD2 (5 bases). The V end was cut by 9 bases, the J end by 2 bases, with 29 bases between. The germline gives CDR1 MNHGY, CDR2 SAAAGT. The CDR3 sequence is 18 residues long.

This sequence joins TRBV10-2 and TRBJ2-3, with D uncertain. Germline V gene sequence: CDR1 WSHSY, CDR2 SAAADI. The V end lost 6 bases, the J end lost 6 bases, and 16 bases lay between the germline ends. The CDR3 loop spans 14 amino acids. The CDR3 is CASRIYDLTDTQYF. CDR3 nucleotides: TGCGCCAGCAGGATCTACGACCTAACTGATACGCAGTATTTT.

CDR3 sequence reads: CASSYVAGSSYNEQFF. CDR3 in DNA: TGCGCCAGCAGCTATGTGGCGGGCAGCTCCTACAATGAGCAGTTCTTC. V and J are TRBV5-1 and TRBJ2-1; D is possibly TRBD2 (5 bases). V was pared by 3 bases and J by 0 bases, with 13 bases between. Germline V gene data show CDR1 as SGHRS and CDR2 as YFSETQ. This CDR3 comprises 16 residues.

This clone was seen a few times. This chain connects TRBV11-3 to TRBJ2-7, with 8 positions matching TRBD1. Germline V lookup: CDR1 SGHNT, CDR2 YENEEA. This CDR3 spans 14 amino acids. The ends lost 4 bases at V and 7 bases at J; junction bases unmatched: 9. The DNA of the CDR3 is TGTGCCAGCAGCTCCGGACAGGGTTTGGGGGAGCAGTACTTC. This codes for CASSSGQGLGEQYF.

V and J are TRBV6-8 and TRBJ2-3; possibly TRBD2 for D (7 bases). The CDR3 sequence is 13 residues long. Looked up from germline, CDR1 is MNHGY and CDR2 is SAAAGT. Trimming took 6 bases from V and 4 from J, leaving 11 bases between them. CDR3 DNA: TGTGCCAGCAGCCCGCGGGGGCCAGATACGCAGTATTTT. Amino acids: CASSPRGPDTQYF.

Many counts were recorded for this clone. The chain uses TRBV11-3 and TRBJ2-3; 9 positions match TRBD1. The V gene end was trimmed by 4 bases and the J gene end by 5 bases; junction bases not matched to a gene: 4. The CDR3 sequence is 14 residues long. Germline CDR1 SGHNT, CDR2 YENEEA. The chain's CDR3 is CASSSGQGGDTQYF. The CDR3 nucleotides are TGTGCCAGCAGCTCGGGACAGGGTGGAGATACGCAGTATTTT.

This chain links TRBV11-3 with TRBJ1-2; TRBD1 might be the D (6 bases). The germline CDR1 and CDR2 sequences are SGHNT and YENEEA. CDR3 size: 14 residues. Trimming pared 3 bases from V and 4 bases from J, leaving 12 bases between. DNA for the CDR3: TGTGCCAGCAGCTTGTCAGGGGAGATCTATGGCTACACCTTC. Translating gives CASSLSGEIYGYTF. Full variable domain (outside the CDR3, taken from reference TRBV11-3 and TRBJ1-2): EAGVVQSPRYKIIEKKQPVAFWCNPISGHNTLYWYLQNLGQGPELLIRYENEEAVDDSQLPKDRFSAERLKGVDSTLKIQPAELGDSAVYLCASSLSGEIYGYTFGSGTRLTVV.

This clone was picked up a small number of times. CDR3 amino acids: CASSQRGGQLRHEQYF. CDR3 sequence (DNA): TGTGCCAGCAGCCAACGCGGGGGACAGCTCCGCCACGAGCAGTACTTC. V gene TRBV28 combines with J gene TRBJ2-7; tentatively, D is TRBD1 or TRBD2 (7 bases each). V lost 6 bases and J 5 bases, leaving 23 bases between the germline ends. Germline CDR1 reads MDHEN; CDR2 reads SYDVKM. This CDR3 spans 16 amino acids.

This chain links TRBV18 with TRBJ2-3; the D is unclear. Germline V gene data show CDR1 as KGHSH and CDR2 as LQKENI. The length of the CDR3 is 14 residues. Trimming took 0 bases from V and 3 from J, leaving 7 bases between them. CDR3 loop: CASSPPLSTDTQYF. The CDR3 region has the DNA TGTGCCAGCTCACCACCGCTCAGTACAGATACGCAGTATTTT.

The chain links TRBV7-5 to TRBJ2-1; no check of the table's D call, TRBD2, against the DNA was made. TRBV7-5 is listed as a pseudogene. This CDR3 is built from 16 residues. The CDR3 DNA sequence: TGTGCCAGCAGCATGGGACTAGCGGGAGGGGACAATGAGCAGTTCTTC. Amino acids: CASSMGLAGGDNEQFF.

As DNA, the CDR3 is TGTGCCAGCAGTGTCACAGGTTCCTACGAGCAGTACTTC. Translation gives CASSVTGSYEQYF. The V gene is TRBV7-1, the J gene TRBJ2-7; tentatively, D is TRBD1 (5 bases). TRBV7-1 is an ORF, with its function uncertain. V lost 6 bases and J 1 base, leaving 10 bases between the germline ends. CDR3 length: 13 residues.

With respect to this clone: An end of the junction differs from the germline gene, which may be a read error. This chain uses TRBV6-8 with TRBJ1-4; 8 bases line up with TRBD1. Germline values: CDR1 MNHGY, CDR2 SAAAGT. The CDR3 runs 14 residues. The CDR3 loop is CAISPTGGNGKLFF. CDR3 sequence (DNA): TGTGCCATCAGTCCTACAGGGGGAAATGGGAAACTGTTTTTT.

This clone was recorded a few times. This chain joins TRBV11-3 and TRBJ2-6; D perhaps matches TRBD2 (7 bases). V was clipped by 2 bases and J by 2 bases, with 10 bases between them. The CDR3 has 16 residues. Germline assignment: CDR1 SGHNT and CDR2 YENEEA. CDR3: CASSLWEGAGANVLTF. The CDR3 DNA sequence: TGTGCCAGCAGCTTATGGGAGGGGGCTGGGGCCAACGTCCTGACTTTC.

This clone was counted only a few times. The chain joins TRBV9 to TRBJ1-2; D uncertain. Germline V lookup: CDR1 SGDLS, CDR2 YYNGEE. Trimming cost V 0 bases and J 4 bases, with 10 bases left between them. The CDR3 contains 14 residues. The CDR3 here is CASSVVGEGYGYTF. The CDR3 nucleotides read TGTGCCAGCAGCGTAGTCGGGGAGGGCTATGGCTACACCTTC.

The CDR3 sequence: CASRRSLTWTHEQYF. The DNA for the CDR3 is TGTGCCAGCCGCCGTAGTTTGACATGGACCCACGAGCAGTACTTC. This sequence joins TRBV6-8 and TRBJ2-7, with unresolved D. V was shortened by 8 bases and J by 5 bases, with 22 bases between the two germline ends. The CDR3 is made up of 15 amino acids. Germline CDR1 MNHGY, CDR2 SAAAGT.

The V gene is TRBV11-3, the J gene TRBJ2-3; 9 bases are shared with TRBD2. V dropped 3 bases and J dropped 4; count of bases not matched to a gene: 5. This CDR3 has 15 residues. Germline lookup yields CDR1 SGHNT and CDR2 YENEEA. Here the CDR3 DNA reads TGTGCCAGCAGCTTGGCGGGGGGGCCATCAGATACGCAGTATTTT. Translation: CASSLAGGPSDTQYF.

The rearrangement joins TRBV15 to TRBJ1-2; TRBD1 agrees at 7 bases. V trimming: 3 bases; J trimming: 4 bases; junction bases outside the gene matches: 8. CDR1 and CDR2 (germline): LNHNV, YYDKDF (reference sequence). The CDR3 is made up of 15 amino acids. CDR3 sequence reads: CATSRPTTGFYGYTF. The CDR3, as DNA: TGTGCCACCAGCAGGCCGACGACAGGGTTCTATGGCTACACCTTC.

The chain joins TRBV11-3 to TRBJ2-7; possible D gene TRBD1, 5 bases. Germline-derived CDR1 and CDR2 are SGHNT and YENEEA. The CDR3 is 14 amino acids. Trimming stripped 2 bases from V and 1 base from J, with 9 bases between. In nucleotides, the CDR3 is TGTGCCAGCAGCTTAATGGCAGGGTCCTACGAGCAGTACTTC. Protein product: CASSLMAGSYEQYF.

The chain is built from TRBV30 and TRBJ2-3; D may be TRBD2 (7 bases). The CDR3 totals 16 residues. Per germline, CDR1 GTSNPN and CDR2 SVGIG (reference sequence). V was shortened by 4 bases and J by 5 bases, with 22 bases between the two germline ends. The CDR3 nucleotides read TGTGCCTGGAAATCTCTCTCGGCGGGGGCGAGAGATACGCAGTATTTT. It is translated as CAWKSLSAGARDTQYF.

This clone occurred a few times. The chain uses TRBV6-8 and TRBJ2-5, with unresolved D. The CDR3 length is 13 residues. Germline V lookup: CDR1 MNHGY, CDR2 SAAAGT. Deletions cut 5 bases from V and 5 bases from J, with 12 bases between. CDR3 coding DNA: TGTGCCAGCAGTGCTTCTGGGGTGGAGACCCAGTACTTC. This sequence encodes CASSASGVETQYF.

J is TRBJ1-1 and V is TRBV29-1, with unresolved D. The germline V and J ends were trimmed by 2 bases and 0 bases, with 7 bases remaining between them. Germline lookup yields CDR1 SQVTM and CDR2 ANQGSEA. There are 13 residues in the CDR3. The CDR3 loop reads CSVERYMNTEAFF. The CDR3 DNA reads TGCAGCGTTGAACGGTACATGAACACTGAAGCTTTCTTT.

J is TRBJ2-1 and V is TRBV18; D call uncertain. Trimming took off 3 bases at V and 5 bases at J, with 5 bases between the two ends. Germline CDR1 reads KGHSH; CDR2 reads LQKENI. This CDR3 region has 12 residues. Here the CDR3 DNA reads TGTGCCAGCTCACCCAATGACAATGAGCAGTTCTTC. It specifies CASSPNDNEQFF.

The rearrangement joins TRBV18 to TRBJ1-1; the D is unclear. The germline V gene encodes CDR1 KGHSH and CDR2 LQKENI. The CDR3 has 13 residues. With 5 bases removed from V and 2 bases from J, the gap between germline ends came to 9 bases. Written as DNA, the CDR3 is TGTGCCAGCTCAGAAACGGGAAACACTGAAGCTTTCTTT. Protein sequence: CASSETGNTEAFF.

The V gene is TRBV7-2, the J gene TRBJ2-7; the D is unclear. The CDR3 is 13 amino acids. Germline V CDR1 and CDR2: SGHTA, FQGNSA. Trimming shortened V by 2 bases and J by 3 bases, and 8 bases separated the two germline ends. In DNA, the CDR3 is TGTGCCAGCAGCTTAACGTTAGGCTACGAGCAGTACTTC. It translates to CASSLTLGYEQYF.

The chain joins TRBV25-1 to TRBJ2-7; TRBD2 aligns across 13 bases. V dropped 7 bases and J dropped 5; count of bases not matched to a gene: 17. Germline V gene data show CDR1 as MGHDK and CDR2 as SYGVNS. The CDR3 length is 18 residues. CDR3 in amino acids: CASNPPGLAGASKDEQYF. DNA for the CDR3: TGTGCCAGCAATCCACCTGGACTAGCGGGAGCTAGTAAAGACGAGCAGTACTTC.

This clone has a handful of counts. The junction departs from germline at one end; a sequencing error may be responsible. V usage is TRBV10-3 and J usage is TRBJ2-7, with D uncertain. The CDR3 is made up of 13 amino acids. Germline V gene sequence: CDR1 ENHRY, CDR2 SYGVKD. CDR3 amino acids: CAISELTVSEQYF. Written as DNA, the CDR3 is TGTGCCATCAGTGAGCTCACAGTAAGCGAGCAGTACTTT.